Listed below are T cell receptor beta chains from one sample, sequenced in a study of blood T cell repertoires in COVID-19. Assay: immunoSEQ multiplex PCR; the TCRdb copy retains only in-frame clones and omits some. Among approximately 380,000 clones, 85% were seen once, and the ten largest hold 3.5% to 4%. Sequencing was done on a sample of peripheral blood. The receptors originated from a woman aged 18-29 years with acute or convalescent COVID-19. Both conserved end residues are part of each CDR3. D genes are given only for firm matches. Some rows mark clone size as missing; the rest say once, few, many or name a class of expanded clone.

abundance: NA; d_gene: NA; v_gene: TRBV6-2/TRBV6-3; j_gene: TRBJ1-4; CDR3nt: TGTGCCAGCAGTTACTCGACACAGGGAGCCAAACTGTTTTTT; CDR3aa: CASSYSTQGAKLFF
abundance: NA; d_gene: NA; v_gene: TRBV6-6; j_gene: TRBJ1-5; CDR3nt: TGTGCCAGCAGTCCCGTGGGGAGTCGTGTTAAAGGTCAGCCCCAGCATTTT; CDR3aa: CASSPVGSRVKGQPQHF
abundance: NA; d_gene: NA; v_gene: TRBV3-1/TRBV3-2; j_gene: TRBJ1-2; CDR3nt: TGTGCCAGCAGCCAAGGATCAGGGGACGACTATGGCTACACCTTC; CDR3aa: CASSQGSGDDYGYTF
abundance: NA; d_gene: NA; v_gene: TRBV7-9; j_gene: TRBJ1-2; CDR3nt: TGTGCCAGCCAAAAGAGGGTCAACTATGGCTACACCTTC; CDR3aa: CASQKRVNYGYTF
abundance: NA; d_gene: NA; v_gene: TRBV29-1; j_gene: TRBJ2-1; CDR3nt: TGCAGCGTTGTAGGCAGGGGAAATGAGCAGTTCTTC; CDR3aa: CSVVGRGNEQFF
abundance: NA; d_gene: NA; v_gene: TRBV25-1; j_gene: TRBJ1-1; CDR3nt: TGTGCCAGCACCAATGTTTTGAACACTGAAGCTTTCTTT; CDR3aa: CASTNVLNTEAFF
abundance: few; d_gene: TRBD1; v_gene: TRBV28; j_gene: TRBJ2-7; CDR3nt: TGTGCCAGCACTCCTTTTTCTGGGACAGGGGGCCTGGCGGGGCTGACCTACGAGCAGTACTTC; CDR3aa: CASTPFSGTGGLAGLTYEQYF
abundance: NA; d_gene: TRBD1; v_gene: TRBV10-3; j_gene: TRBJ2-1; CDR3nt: TGTGCCATCAGTTCAGGGGGCTGGGAGCAGTTCTTC; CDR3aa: CAISSGGWEQFF
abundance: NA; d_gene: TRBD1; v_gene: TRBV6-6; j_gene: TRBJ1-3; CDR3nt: TGTGCCAGCAGCGTAACAGGGGGAGCCGGAAACACCATATATTTT; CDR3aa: CASSVTGGAGNTIYF
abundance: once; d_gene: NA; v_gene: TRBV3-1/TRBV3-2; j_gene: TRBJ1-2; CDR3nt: TGTGCCAGCAGCTCGGAGGGGTCCTATGGCTACACCTTC; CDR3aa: CASSSEGSYGYTF
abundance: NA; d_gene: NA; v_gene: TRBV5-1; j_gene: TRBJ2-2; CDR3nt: TGCGCCAGCACCCGGGGGACGGCGAACACCGGGGAGCTGTTTTTT; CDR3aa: CASTRGTANTGELFF
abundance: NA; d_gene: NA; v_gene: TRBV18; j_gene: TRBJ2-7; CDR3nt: TGTGCCAGCTCATCCGAGTCCTACGAGCAGTACTTC; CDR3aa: CASSSESYEQYF
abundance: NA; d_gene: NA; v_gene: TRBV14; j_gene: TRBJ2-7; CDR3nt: TGTGCCAGCAGCCAACGATCAAGGGGCCGCTTCGAGCAGTACTTC; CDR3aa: CASSQRSRGRFEQYF
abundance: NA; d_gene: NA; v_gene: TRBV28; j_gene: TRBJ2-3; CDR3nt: TGTGCCAGCAGTTTCCCGGAGGTCTATGGCACAGATACGCAGTATTTT; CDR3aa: CASSFPEVYGTDTQYF
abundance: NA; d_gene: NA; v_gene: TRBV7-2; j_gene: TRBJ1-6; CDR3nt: TGTGCCAGCAGCCCAGGGAAGTCAGGGTCACCCCTCCACTTT; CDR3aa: CASSPGKSGSPLHF